These 3 T cell receptor beta chains originate from one sample sequenced in a study of cytomegalovirus exposure and HLA in healthy donors. With 60 Vbeta and 13 Jbeta primers, the PCR was carried out. Assay used: immunoSEQ multiplex PCR; TCRdb lists only in-frame clones, some missing. In the table there are 97,000 or so clones, roughly three fifths of which are singletons. Material: PBMCs. The receptors stem from a human donor in good health.

Points on this clone: One end of the junction varies from germline; a read error may be responsible. The chain recombines TRBV7-9 with TRBJ1-1; possible D gene TRBD1, 5 bases. Germline V gives CDR1 SEHNR, CDR2 FQNEAQ (reference sequence). CDR3 length: 13 amino acids. In nucleotides, the CDR3 is TGTTCCAGCAGCCAAGGGGACTGGGCTGAAGCTTTCTTT. As protein: CSSSQGDWAEAFF.

The chain links TRBV18 to TRBJ2-1; D might be TRBD1 (5 bases). Trimming removed 4 bases from V and 4 bases from J, with 11 bases in between. CDR3 length: 14 amino acids. Per germline, CDR1 KGHSH and CDR2 LQKENI. CDR3 sequence: CASSLADSYNEQFF. For the CDR3, the DNA is TGTGCCAGCTCACTCGCCGACAGTTACAATGAGCAGTTCTTC. The full variable domain, rest sourced from reference TRBV18 and TRBJ2-1, is NAGVMQNPRHLVRRRGQEARLRCSPMKGHSHVYWYRQLPEEGLKFMVYLQKENIIDESGMPKERFSAEFPKEGPSILRIQQVVRGDSAAYFCASSLADSYNEQFFGPGTRLTVL.

This clone was counted only a few times. This rearrangement joins TRBV19 to TRBJ2-1; the match to TRBD2 covers 7 bases. The length of the CDR3 is 17 residues. The germline V gene has CDR1 LNHDA and CDR2 SQIVND (reference sequence). Unmatched junction bases numbered 12, after V lost 3 bases and J lost 4 bases. The CDR3 reads CASSIGSASGKYNEQFF. The CDR3 nucleotides are TGTGCCAGTAGTATCGGGTCGGCTAGCGGAAAATACAATGAGCAGTTCTTC.